This T cell receptor (beta chain) was captured by sequencing in a study of blood T cell repertoires in COVID-19. Study summary: Acute and convalescent COVID-19 specimens originated in the United States, Italy and Spain. Sources were T cells, B-cell-depleted T cells, or PBMCs; the material itself was cDNA or gDNA.

CDR1 is MNHEY and CDR2 is SMNVEV in the germline V gene (reference sequence). This CDR3 has 13 amino acids. The V end was cut by 7 bases, the J end by 4 bases, with 10 bases between. Original data processing: Estimated nucleated cell counts came from reference gene primer amplification. Sequencing used immunoSEQ multiplex PCR; TCRdb keeps in-frame clones, though not all of them. That table furnishes V, J and clone size, whereas the DNA furnished D and trimming. Of around 99,000 clones detected, 79% appear once; the ten largest clones hold around 18%. The specimen sequenced was peripheral blood. The V call is TRBV27, the J call TRBJ2-2; weak D call: TRBD1 (5 bases). This TCR came from an elderly woman with active or convalescent COVID-19. The CDR3 reads CASNVGVTGELFF. In nucleotides, the CDR3 is TGTGCCAGCAATGTAGGGGTCACCGGGGAGCTGTTTTTT.